Described below is a single T cell receptor beta chain sequence and its context. Antigen: not known. TCRdb keeps only in-frame clones here, not all; method: immunoSEQ multiplex PCR. The repertoire has approximately 30,000 clones, approximately 92% of them found once; the top ten carry 5% to 6%. This sample is part of a study of a mutant IDH1 vaccine in newly diagnosed glioma. Background on the study: Previous care, which was radiotherapy, temozolomide, or both, most often involved both.

The time point denotes: week 47, end of study. Every vaccine dose comprised 300 ug of mutant IDH1 20-mer peptide plus topical imiquimod. Germline CDR1 reads MGHRA; CDR2 reads YSYEKL. This CDR3 has 14 residues. After removal of 4 bases from V and 3 bases from J, the junction contained 4 bases not matched to a gene. The chain joins TRBV4-1 to TRBJ2-5; 8 bases align to TRBD1. The sample was PBMCs, taken from a glioma patient whose treatment included an IDH1 peptide vaccine. The clonotype comes from a woman aged 40-49 years with glioma. CDR3 sequence reads: CASSRVTGEETQYF. In DNA form, the CDR3 reads TGCGCCAGCAGCCGCGTGACAGGGGAAGAGACCCAGTACTTC.